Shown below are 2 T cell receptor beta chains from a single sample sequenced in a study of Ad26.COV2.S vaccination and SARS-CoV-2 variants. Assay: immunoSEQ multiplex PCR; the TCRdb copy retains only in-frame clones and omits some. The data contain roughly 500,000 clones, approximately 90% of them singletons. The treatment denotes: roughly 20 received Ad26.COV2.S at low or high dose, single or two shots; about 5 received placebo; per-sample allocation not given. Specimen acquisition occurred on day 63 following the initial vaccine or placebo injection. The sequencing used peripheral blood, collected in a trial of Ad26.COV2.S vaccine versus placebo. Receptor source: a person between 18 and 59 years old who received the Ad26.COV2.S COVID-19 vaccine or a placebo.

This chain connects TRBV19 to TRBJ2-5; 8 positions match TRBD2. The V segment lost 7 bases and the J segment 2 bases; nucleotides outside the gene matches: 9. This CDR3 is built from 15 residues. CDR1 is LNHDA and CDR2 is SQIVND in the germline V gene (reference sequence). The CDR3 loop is CASTLGAGEQETQYF. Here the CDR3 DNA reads TGTGCCAGTACCTTGGGAGCGGGAGAACAAGAGACCCAGTACTTC.

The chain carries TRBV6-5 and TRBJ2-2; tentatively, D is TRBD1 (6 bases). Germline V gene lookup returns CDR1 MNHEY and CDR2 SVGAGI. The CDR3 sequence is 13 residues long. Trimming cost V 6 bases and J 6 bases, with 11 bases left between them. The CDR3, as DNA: TGTGCCAGCAGGCTACAGGGATCCGGGGAGCTGTTTTTT. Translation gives CASRLQGSGELFF.